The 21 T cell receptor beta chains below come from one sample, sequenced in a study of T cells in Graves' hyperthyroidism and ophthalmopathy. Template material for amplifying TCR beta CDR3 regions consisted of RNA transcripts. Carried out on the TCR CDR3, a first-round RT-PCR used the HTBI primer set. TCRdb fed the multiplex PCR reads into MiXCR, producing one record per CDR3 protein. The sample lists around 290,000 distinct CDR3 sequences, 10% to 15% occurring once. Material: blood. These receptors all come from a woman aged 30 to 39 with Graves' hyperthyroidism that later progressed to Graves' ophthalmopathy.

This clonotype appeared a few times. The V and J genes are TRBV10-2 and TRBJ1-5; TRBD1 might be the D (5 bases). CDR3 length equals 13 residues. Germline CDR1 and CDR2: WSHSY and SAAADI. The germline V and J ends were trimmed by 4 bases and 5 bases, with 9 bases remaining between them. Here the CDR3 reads CASSGQKYQPQHF. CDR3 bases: TGCGCCAGCAGTGGACAGAAGTATCAGCCCCAGCATTTT.

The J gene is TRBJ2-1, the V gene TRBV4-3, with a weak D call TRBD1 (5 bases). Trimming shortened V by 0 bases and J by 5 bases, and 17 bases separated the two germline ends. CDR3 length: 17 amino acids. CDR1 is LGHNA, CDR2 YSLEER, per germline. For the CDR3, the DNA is TGCGCCAGCAGCCAAGATATTAGGCAGGGTAGGGACAATGAGCAGTTCTTC. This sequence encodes CASSQDIRQGRDNEQFF.

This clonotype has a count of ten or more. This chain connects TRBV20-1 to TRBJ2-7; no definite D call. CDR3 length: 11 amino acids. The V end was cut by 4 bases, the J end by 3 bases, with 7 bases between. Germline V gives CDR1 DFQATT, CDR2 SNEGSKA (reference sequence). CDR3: CSATDVYEQYF. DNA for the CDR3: TGCAGTGCTACAGACGTCTACGAGCAGTACTTC.

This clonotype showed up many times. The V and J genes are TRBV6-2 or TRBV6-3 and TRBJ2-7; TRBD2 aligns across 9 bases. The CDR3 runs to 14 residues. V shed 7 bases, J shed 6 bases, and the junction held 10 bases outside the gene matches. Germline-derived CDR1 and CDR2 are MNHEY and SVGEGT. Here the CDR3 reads CASKGSGRIIEQYF. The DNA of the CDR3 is TGTGCCAGCAAGGGTAGCGGGAGAATCATCGAGCAGTACTTC.

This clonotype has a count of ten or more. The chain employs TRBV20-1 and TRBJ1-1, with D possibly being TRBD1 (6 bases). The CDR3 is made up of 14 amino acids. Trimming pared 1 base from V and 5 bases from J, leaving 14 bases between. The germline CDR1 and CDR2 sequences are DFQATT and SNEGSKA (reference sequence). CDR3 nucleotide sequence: TGCAGTGCTAGAGCCCTACAGGGTTTGACTGAAGCTTTCTTT. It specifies CSARALQGLTEAFF.

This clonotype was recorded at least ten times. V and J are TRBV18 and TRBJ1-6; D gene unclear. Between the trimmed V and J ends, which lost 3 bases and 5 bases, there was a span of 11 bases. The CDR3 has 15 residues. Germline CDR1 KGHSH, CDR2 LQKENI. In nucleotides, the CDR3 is TGTGCCAGCTCACCGGATCGGACGGATAATTCACCCCTCCACTTT. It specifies CASSPDRTDNSPLHF.

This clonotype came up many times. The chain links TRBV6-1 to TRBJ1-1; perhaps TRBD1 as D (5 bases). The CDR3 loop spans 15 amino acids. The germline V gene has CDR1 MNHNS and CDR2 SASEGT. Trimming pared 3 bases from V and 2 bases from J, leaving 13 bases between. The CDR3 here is CASSDPSRDNTEAFF. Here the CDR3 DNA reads TGTGCCAGCAGTGACCCCTCCAGGGACAACACTGAAGCTTTCTTT.

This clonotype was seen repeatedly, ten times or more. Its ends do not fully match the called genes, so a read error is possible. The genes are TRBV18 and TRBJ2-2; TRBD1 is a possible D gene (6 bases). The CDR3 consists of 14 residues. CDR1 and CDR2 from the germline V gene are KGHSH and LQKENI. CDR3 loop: CASSPQGDTGELFF. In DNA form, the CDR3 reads TGTGCCAGCTCCCCACAGGGAGACACCGGGGAGCTGTTTTTT.

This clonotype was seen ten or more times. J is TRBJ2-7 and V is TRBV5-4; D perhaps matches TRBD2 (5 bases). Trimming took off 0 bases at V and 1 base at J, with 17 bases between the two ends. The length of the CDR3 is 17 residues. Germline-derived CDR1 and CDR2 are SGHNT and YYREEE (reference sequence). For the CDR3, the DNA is TGTGCCAGCAGCTTGGGCGGCGGGCCCGCTTCTTCCTACGAGCAGTACTTC. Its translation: CASSLGGGPASSYEQYF.

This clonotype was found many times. CDR3 residues: CATSRAGFSYNEQFF. Written as DNA, the CDR3 is TGTGCCACCAGCAGAGCAGGCTTTTCCTACAATGAGCAGTTCTTC. The chain links TRBV15 to TRBJ2-1; D unresolved. The germline V and J ends were trimmed by 1 base and 1 base, with 8 bases remaining between them. This CDR3 spans 15 amino acids. Germline CDR1 LNHNV, CDR2 YYDKDF (reference sequence).

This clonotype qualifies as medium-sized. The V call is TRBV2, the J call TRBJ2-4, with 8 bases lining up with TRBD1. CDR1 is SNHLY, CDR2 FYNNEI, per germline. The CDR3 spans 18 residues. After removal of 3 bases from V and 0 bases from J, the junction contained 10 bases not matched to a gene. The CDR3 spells CASSEGQDRSLAKNIQYF. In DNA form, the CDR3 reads TGTGCCAGCAGTGAGGGACAGGACCGTTCGCTAGCCAAAAACATTCAGTACTTC.

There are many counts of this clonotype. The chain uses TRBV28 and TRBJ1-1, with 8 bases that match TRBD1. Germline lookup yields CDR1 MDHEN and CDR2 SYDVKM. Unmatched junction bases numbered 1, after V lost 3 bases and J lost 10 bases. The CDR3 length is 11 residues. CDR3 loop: CASSFGTGAFF. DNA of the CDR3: TGTGCCAGCAGTTTTGGGACAGGAGCTTTCTTT.

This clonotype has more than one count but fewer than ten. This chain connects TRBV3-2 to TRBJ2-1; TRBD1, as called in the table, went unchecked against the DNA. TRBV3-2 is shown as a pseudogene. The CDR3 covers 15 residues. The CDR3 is CASSQEPGYYNEQFF. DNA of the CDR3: TGTGCCAGCAGCCAAGAGCCGGGGTACTACAATGAGCAGTTCTTC.

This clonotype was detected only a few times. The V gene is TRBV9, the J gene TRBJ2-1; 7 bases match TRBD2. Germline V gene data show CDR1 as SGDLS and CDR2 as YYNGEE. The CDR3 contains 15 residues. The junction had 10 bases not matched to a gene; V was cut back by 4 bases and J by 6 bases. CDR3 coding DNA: TGTGCCAGCAGCCCTTGGGCTAGCGGCGTCAATGAGCAGTTCTTC. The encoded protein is CASSPWASGVNEQFF.

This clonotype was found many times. The CDR3 nucleotides read TGTGCCAGCAGCGCCGGGGGGCTAAATGAAAAACTGTTTTTT. This sequence encodes CASSAGGLNEKLFF. The J gene is TRBJ1-4, the V gene TRBV11-2, with TRBD1 as a possible D gene (6 bases). From germline, CDR1 is SGHAT and CDR2 FQNNGV. This CDR3 is built from 14 residues. V lost 5 bases to trimming and J lost 5 bases, with 12 bases between them. Full variable domain (outside the CDR3, taken from reference TRBV11-2 and TRBJ1-4): EAGVAQSPRYKIIEKRQSVAFWCNPISGHATLYWYQQILGQGPKLLIQFQNNGVVDDSQLPKDRFSAERLKGVDSTLKIQPAKLEDSAVYLCASSAGGLNEKLFFGSGTQLSVL.

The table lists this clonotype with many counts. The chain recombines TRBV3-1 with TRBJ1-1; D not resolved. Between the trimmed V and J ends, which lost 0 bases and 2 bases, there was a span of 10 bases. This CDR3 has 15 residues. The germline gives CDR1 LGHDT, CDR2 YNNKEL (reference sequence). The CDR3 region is CASSQDIRINTEAFF. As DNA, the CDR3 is TGTGCCAGCAGCCAAGACATACGGATCAACACTGAAGCTTTCTTT.

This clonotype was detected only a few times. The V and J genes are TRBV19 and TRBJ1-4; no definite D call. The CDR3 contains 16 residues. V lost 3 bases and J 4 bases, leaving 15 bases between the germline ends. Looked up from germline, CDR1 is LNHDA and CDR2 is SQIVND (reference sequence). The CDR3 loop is CASSIPWTGNNEKLFF. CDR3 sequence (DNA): TGTGCCAGTAGTATCCCGTGGACGGGAAATAATGAAAAACTGTTTTTT.

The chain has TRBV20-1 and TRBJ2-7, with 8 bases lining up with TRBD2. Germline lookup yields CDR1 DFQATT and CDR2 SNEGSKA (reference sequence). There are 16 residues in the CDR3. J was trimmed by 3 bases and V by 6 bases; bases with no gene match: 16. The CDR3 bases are TGCAGTGCCGGAGCGGGGGAAGCGGGCGCCGACTACGAGCAGTACTTC. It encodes CSAGAGEAGADYEQYF.

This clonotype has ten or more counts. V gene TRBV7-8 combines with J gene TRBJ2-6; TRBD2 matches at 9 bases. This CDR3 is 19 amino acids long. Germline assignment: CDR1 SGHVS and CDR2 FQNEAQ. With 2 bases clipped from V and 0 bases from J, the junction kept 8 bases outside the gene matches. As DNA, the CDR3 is TGTGCCAGCAGCTTAAGAGGGCTAGCGGGATCCTCTGGGGCCAACGTCCTGACTTTC. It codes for CASSLRGLAGSSGANVLTF.

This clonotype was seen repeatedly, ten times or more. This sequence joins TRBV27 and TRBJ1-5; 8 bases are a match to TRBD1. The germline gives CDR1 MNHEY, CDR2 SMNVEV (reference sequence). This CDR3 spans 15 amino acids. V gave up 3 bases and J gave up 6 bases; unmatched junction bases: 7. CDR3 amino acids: CASSLSTGVRQPQHF. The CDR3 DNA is TGTGCCAGCAGTTTGTCGACAGGGGTGCGTCAGCCCCAGCATTTT.

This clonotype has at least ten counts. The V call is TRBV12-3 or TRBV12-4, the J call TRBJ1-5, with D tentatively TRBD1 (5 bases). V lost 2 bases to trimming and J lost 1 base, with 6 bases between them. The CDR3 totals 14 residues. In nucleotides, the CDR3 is TGTGCCAGCAGTTTAAAGGGGAGCAATCAGCCCCAGCATTTT. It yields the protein CASSLKGSNQPQHF.